Each of the 9 T cell receptor beta chains below was sequenced from the same sample in a study of T cell repertoires in cytomegalovirus infection (dated by TCRdb to between 2017 and 2020). Sequenced using an Illumina HiSeq 1500. TCRdb redid the processing of the public reads, applying fastp at Q25 and MiXCR, and retained in-frame beta chains. Each entry is one CDR3 protein sequence, shown with its most common DNA and genes. This sample comprises 200,000 or so distinct CDR3 sequences, roughly 20% of them detected only once. Together, the top ten hold about 2.9% of the sample. The sequenced sample consisted of PBMCs. The receptors shown here come from a human donor in good health (CMV status not recorded). Some clones in this sample may be carry-over from other donors' samples.

This clonotype came up a few times. The CDR3 nucleotides are TGCAGTGCTAGAAACGTCGGGAGGTACAATGAGCAGTTCTTC. Amino acid sequence: CSARNVGRYNEQFF. The V gene is TRBV20-1, the J gene TRBJ2-1; 7 bases line up with TRBD2. V lost 2 bases to trimming and J lost 4 bases; unmatched junction nucleotides: 5. Looked up from germline, CDR1 is DFQATT and CDR2 is SNEGSKA (reference sequence). The CDR3 runs 14 residues.

This clonotype was detected ten times or more. This chain connects TRBV7-6 to TRBJ2-5; D may correspond to TRBD1 or TRBD2 (5 bases each). The CDR3 loop spans 14 amino acids. The V end was cut by 5 bases, the J end by 0 bases, with 10 bases between. CDR1 is SGHVS and CDR2 is FNYEAQ in the germline V gene. The CDR3 loop is CASSRGGYQETQYF. The CDR3 DNA follows: TGTGCCAGCAGCCGTGGGGGATACCAAGAGACCCAGTACTTC.

J is TRBJ2-2 and V is TRBV9; D gene ambiguous. Trimming removed 2 bases at V and 3 bases at J, with 8 bases between. Germline CDR1 is SGDLS and CDR2 is YYNGEE. This CDR3 region has 14 residues. The CDR3 region is CASSVVTDTGELFF. Here the CDR3 DNA reads TGTGCCAGCAGCGTCGTGACCGACACCGGGGAGCTGTTTTTT.

At least ten counts were recorded for this clonotype. The V and J genes are TRBV7-8 and TRBJ1-2; no firm D call. CDR1 and CDR2 from the germline V gene are SGHVS and FQNEAQ. V lost 1 base to trimming and J lost 5 bases, with 11 bases between them. The CDR3 covers 14 residues. CDR3 region: CASSLGGQAYGYTF. CDR3 coding DNA: TGTGCCAGCAGCTTAGGTGGGCAGGCGTATGGCTACACCTTC.

This clonotype has only a few counts. CDR3: CASSSAAGANTGELFF. CDR3 DNA: TGTGCCAGCAGCTCGGCAGCGGGAGCGAACACCGGGGAGCTGTTTTTT. The chain is built from TRBV7-3 and TRBJ2-2, with 8 bases that match TRBD2. V dropped 4 bases and J dropped 0; count of bases not matched to a gene: 4. Germline loops: CDR1 SGHTA, CDR2 FQGTGA. This CDR3 spans 16 amino acids. Full variable domain (rest looked up from reference TRBV7-3 and TRBJ2-2): GAGVSQTPSNKVTEKGKYVELRCDPISGHTALYWYRQSLGQGPEFLIYFQGTGAADDSGLPNDRFFAVRPEGSVSTLKIQRTERGDSAVYLCASSSAAGANTGELFFGEGSRLTVL.

The rearrangement uses TRBV6-5 and TRBJ2-7, with 8 bases matching TRBD2. The trim removed 2 bases at V and 4 bases at J, leaving 10 bases unmatched. Germline lookup yields CDR1 MNHEY and CDR2 SVGAGI. The CDR3 is 16 residues long. The CDR3 loop reads CASSYSLTGGQYEQYF. The CDR3 DNA is TGTGCCAGCAGTTACAGCTTGACGGGGGGGCAGTACGAGCAGTACTTC.

This clonotype occurred a few times. The V call is TRBV5-1, the J call TRBJ2-1; TRBD2 matches 10 bases. The length of the CDR3 is 15 residues. From germline, CDR1 is SGHRS and CDR2 YFSETQ. The V and J ends lost 2 bases and 8 bases, in that order; junction bases with no gene match: 7. This chain's CDR3 is CASSLERGGPDEQFF. CDR3 DNA sequence: TGCGCCAGCAGCTTAGAGCGGGGGGGCCCCGATGAGCAGTTCTTC.

The chain combines TRBV7-9 with TRBJ2-7; D is perhaps TRBD2 (5 bases). Germline loops: CDR1 SEHNR, CDR2 FQNEAQ (reference sequence). The ends were cut back, 5 bases at V and 6 bases at J, with 14 bases in the middle. The CDR3 is 13 residues long. CDR3 residues: CASSPERRAEQYF. The CDR3 nucleotides are TGTGCCAGCAGCCCCGAGCGGAGAGCCGAGCAGTACTTC.

CDR3 sequence: CASSLRGAGVNEQFF. The DNA for the CDR3 is TGTGCCAGCAGCTTGAGGGGGGCCGGCGTCAATGAGCAGTTCTTC. This chain joins TRBV11-2 and TRBJ2-1; tentatively, D is TRBD1 or TRBD2 (6 bases each). Deletions cut 3 bases from V and 6 bases from J, with 15 bases between. There are 15 residues in the CDR3. Looked up from germline, CDR1 is SGHAT and CDR2 is FQNNGV.